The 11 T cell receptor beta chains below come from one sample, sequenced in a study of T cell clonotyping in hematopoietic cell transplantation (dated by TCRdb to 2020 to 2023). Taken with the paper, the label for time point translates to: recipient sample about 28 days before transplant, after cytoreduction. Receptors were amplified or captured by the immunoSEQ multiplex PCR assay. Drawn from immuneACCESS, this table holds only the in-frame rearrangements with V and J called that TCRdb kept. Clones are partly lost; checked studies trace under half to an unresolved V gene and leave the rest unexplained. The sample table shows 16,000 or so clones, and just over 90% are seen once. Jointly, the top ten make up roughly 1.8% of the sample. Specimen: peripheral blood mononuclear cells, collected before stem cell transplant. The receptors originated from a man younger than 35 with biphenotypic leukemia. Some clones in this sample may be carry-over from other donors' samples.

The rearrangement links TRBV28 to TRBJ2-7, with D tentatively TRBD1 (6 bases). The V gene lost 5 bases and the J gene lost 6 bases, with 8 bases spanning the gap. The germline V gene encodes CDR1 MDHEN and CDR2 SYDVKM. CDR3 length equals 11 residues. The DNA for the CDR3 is TGTGCCAGCAGTCCAGGGGCCGAGCAGTACTTC. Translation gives CASSPGAEQYF.

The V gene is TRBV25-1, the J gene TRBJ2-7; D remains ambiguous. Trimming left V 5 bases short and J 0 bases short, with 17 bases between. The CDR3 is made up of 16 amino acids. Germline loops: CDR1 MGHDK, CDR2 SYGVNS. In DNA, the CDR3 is TGTGCCAGCAGTCCGGCCCCGGATTCTTCCTCCTACGAGCAGTACTTC. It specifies CASSPAPDSSSYEQYF.

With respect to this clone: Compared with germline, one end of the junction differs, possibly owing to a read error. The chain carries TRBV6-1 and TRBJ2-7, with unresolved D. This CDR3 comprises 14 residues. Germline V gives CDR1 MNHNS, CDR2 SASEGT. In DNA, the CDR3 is TGTGCCAGCAGTAAAGCCGGGCCGGCCTACGAGCAGTACTTC. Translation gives CASSKAGPAYEQYF.

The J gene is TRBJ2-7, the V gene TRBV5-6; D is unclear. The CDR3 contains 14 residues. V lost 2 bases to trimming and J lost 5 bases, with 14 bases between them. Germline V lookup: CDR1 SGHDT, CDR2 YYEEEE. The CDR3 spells CASSFGRAVDEQYF. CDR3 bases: TGTGCCAGCAGCTTTGGTCGGGCAGTCGACGAGCAGTACTTC.

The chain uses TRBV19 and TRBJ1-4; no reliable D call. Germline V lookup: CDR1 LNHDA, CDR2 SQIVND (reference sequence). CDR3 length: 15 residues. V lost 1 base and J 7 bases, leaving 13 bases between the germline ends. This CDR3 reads CASSIVGVKGEKLFF. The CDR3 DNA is TGTGCCAGTAGTATAGTTGGCGTCAAGGGTGAAAAACTGTTTTTT.

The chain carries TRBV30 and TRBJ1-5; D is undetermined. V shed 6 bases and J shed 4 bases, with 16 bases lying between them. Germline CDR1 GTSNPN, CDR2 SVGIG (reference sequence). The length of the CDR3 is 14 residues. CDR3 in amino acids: CACSKVAANQPQHF. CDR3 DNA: TGTGCCTGTAGTAAGGTGGCAGCGAATCAGCCCCAGCATTTT.

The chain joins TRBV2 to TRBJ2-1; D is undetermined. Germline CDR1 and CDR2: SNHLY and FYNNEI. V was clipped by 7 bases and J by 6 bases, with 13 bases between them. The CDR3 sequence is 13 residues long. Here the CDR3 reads CASNPQFSNEQFF. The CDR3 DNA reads TGTGCCAGCAACCCCCAGTTTTCCAATGAGCAGTTCTTC.

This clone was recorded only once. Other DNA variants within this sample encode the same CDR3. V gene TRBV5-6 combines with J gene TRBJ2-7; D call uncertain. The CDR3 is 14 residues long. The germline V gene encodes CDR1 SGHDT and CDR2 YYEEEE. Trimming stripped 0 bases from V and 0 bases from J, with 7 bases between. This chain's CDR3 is CASSLGQSSYEQYF. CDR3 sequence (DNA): TGTGCCAGCAGCTTGGGGCAGAGCTCCTACGAGCAGTACTTC. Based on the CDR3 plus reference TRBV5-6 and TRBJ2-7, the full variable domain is DAGVTQSPTHLIKTRGQQVTLRCSPKSGHDTVSWYQQALGQGPQFIFQYYEEEERQRGNFPDRFSGHQFPNYSSELNVNALLLGDSALYLCASSLGQSSYEQYFGPGTRLTVT.

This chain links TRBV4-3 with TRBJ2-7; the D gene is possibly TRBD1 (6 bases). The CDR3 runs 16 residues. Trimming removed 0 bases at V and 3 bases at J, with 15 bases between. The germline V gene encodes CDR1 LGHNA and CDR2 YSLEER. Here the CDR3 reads CASSQERWGQLYEQYF. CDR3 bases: TGCGCCAGCAGCCAAGAAAGGTGGGGACAACTCTACGAGCAGTACTTC.

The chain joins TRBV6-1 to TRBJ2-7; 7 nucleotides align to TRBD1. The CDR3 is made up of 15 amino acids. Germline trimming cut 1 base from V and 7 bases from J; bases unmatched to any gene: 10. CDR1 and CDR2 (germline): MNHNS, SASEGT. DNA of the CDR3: TGTGCCAGCAGTGAAGGCAGGGGGTCGTTTATTGAGCAGTACTTC. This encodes CASSEGRGSFIEQYF.

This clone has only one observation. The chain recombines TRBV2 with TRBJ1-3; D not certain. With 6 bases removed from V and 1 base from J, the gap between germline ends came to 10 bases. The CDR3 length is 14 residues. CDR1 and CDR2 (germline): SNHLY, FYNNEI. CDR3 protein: CASRPTVSGNTIYF. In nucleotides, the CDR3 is TGTGCCAGCAGACCTACAGTATCTGGAAACACCATATATTTT.